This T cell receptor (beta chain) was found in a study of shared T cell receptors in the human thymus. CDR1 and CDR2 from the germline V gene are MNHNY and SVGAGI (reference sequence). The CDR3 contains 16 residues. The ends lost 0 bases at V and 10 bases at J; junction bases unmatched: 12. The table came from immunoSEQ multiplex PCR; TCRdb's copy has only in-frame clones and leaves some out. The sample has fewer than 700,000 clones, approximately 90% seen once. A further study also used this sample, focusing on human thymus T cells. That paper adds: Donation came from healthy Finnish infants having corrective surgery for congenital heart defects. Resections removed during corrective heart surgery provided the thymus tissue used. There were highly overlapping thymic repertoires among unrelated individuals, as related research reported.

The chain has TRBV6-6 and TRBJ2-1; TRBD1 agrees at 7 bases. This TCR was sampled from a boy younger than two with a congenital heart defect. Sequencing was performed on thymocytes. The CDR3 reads CASSYSSQGRLGEQFF. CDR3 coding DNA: TGTGCCAGCAGTTACTCGTCACAGGGGCGTTTAGGGGAGCAGTTCTTC.